This is a list of T cell receptor beta chains from one sample in a study of blood T cell repertoires in COVID-19. Sequencing was performed with immunoSEQ multiplex PCR; in TCRdb, only in-frame clones are kept and a portion is missing. The sample carries approximately 40,000 clones, approximately 90% recorded once. The source material was peripheral blood. The receptors originated from a woman older than 75 in a cohort sampled during active or convalescent COVID-19. Both conserved end residues are part of each CDR3. Fields, in order: V gene, D gene, CDR3 protein. The D gene is left open where the match is weak.

v_call: TRBV5-8
d_call: TRBD2
cdr3_aa: CASSLYSSGSGETQYF

v_call: TRBV11-3
d_call: -
cdr3_aa: CASSPDRPGGIYEQYF

v_call: TRBV6-5
d_call: -
cdr3_aa: CASSYRGSNEQYF

v_call: TRBV19
d_call: -
cdr3_aa: CASSIAPADSYEQYF

v_call: TRBV19
d_call: TRBD1
cdr3_aa: CASRDSSNQPQHF

v_call: TRBV9
d_call: -
cdr3_aa: CASSPRGDFNTGELFF

v_call: TRBV7-2
d_call: TRBD1
cdr3_aa: CASSSQGAYLQETQYF

v_call: TRBV5-1
d_call: TRBD2
cdr3_aa: CASTVADLAGGRTDTQYF

v_call: TRBV10-3
d_call: TRBD1
cdr3_aa: CAISLQGFGNTIYF

v_call: TRBV12-3/TRBV12-4
d_call: -
cdr3_aa: CASSSGPGTEAFF

v_call: TRBV11-2
d_call: -
cdr3_aa: CASSLMAGWNYGYTF

v_call: TRBV28
d_call: -
cdr3_aa: CASISGSWETQYF

v_call: TRBV2
d_call: -
cdr3_aa: CASTGRNEKLFF

v_call: TRBV5-1
d_call: -
cdr3_aa: CASSLGFFTEAFF

v_call: TRBV10-3
d_call: TRBD1
cdr3_aa: CAISGTGGLGNQPQHF

v_call: TRBV10-1
d_call: TRBD2
cdr3_aa: CASSESLAGYRDTQYF